This T cell receptor (beta chain) emerged from a study of T cells in Graves' hyperthyroidism and ophthalmopathy. Study-wide points: Most thyroid clonotypes that were expanded above 0.001 also turned up in blood.

RNA transcripts yielded amplified TCR beta CDR3 regions. RT-PCR in the first round (using the HTBI primer set) targeted the TCR CDR3. TCRdb redid the calling of the multiplex PCR reads with MiXCR, one entry per CDR3 protein. The sample holds approximately 590,000 distinct CDR3 sequences, 15% to 18% seen once. The CDR3 consists of 16 residues. V was clipped by 2 bases and J by 4 bases; unmatched bases: 8. Looked up from germline, CDR1 is MNHEY and CDR2 is SMNVEV (reference sequence). Source material for PBMCs was more than 7.5 ml fresh peripheral blood. At least ten counts were recorded for this clonotype. The antigen is unknown.

Sequencing used blood. The clonotype originates from a woman aged 25-40 years with Graves' hyperthyroidism. V is TRBV27 and J is TRBJ2-5, with TRBD1 matching over 9 bases. The CDR3 loop is CASSLGGTGPGETQYF. CDR3 nucleotides: TGTGCCAGCAGTTTAGGGGGGACAGGGCCGGGAGAGACCCAGTACTTC.